Below are 11 T cell receptor beta chains sequenced from a single sample in a study of shared clonotypes between healthy human individuals. The repertoire was sequenced with immunoSEQ multiplex PCR; TCRdb's copy has only in-frame clones and lacks some. The data hold about 230,000 clones, with 50% to 80% observed a single time. Sequencing used memory CD4+ T cells sorted from blood. Subset meaning: CD45RA-negative fraction. The receptors derive from a man in his thirties or forties in good health.

This clone was observed many times. The sample carries other DNA sequences with the same CDR3. The chain combines TRBV7-2 with TRBJ1-5; D remains ambiguous. CDR3 length: 14 residues. Germline V gives CDR1 SGHTA, CDR2 FQGNSA. With 8 bases removed from V and 0 bases from J, the gap between germline ends came to 11 bases. As DNA, the CDR3 is TGTGCCAGCTCCGGTACAGCTAGCAATCAGCCCCAGCATTTT. Translation gives CASSGTASNQPQHF.

There are a few counts of this clone. The V call is TRBV14, the J call TRBJ2-3; D ambiguous. From germline, CDR1 is SGHDN and CDR2 FVKESK. With 5 bases removed from V and 3 bases from J, the gap between germline ends came to 15 bases. The CDR3 consists of 15 residues. DNA for the CDR3: TGTGCCAGCAGCGCCCTCCGCCCTCGGACAGATACGCAGTATTTT. It specifies CASSALRPRTDTQYF.

J is TRBJ2-5 and V is TRBV6-1, with D unresolved. The CDR3 loop spans 13 amino acids. The V end was cut by 10 bases, the J end by 6 bases, with 18 bases between. The germline CDR1 and CDR2 sequences are MNHNS and SASEGT. Written as DNA, the CDR3 is TGTGCCACCACGTCTCATCTGGGAAAGACCCAGTACTTC. Amino acid sequence: CATTSHLGKTQYF.

The chain links TRBV5-1 to TRBJ2-7; D gene uncertain. Per germline, CDR1 SGHRS and CDR2 YFSETQ. The CDR3 runs 15 residues. V gave up 2 bases and J gave up 0 bases, with 12 bases separating them. This CDR3 reads CASSFRSGVSYEQYF. For the CDR3, the DNA is TGCGCCAGCAGCTTTCGATCAGGCGTCTCCTACGAGCAGTACTTC.

The chain combines TRBV20-1 with TRBJ1-1; TRBD1 aligns across 10 bases. Germline CDR1 DFQATT, CDR2 SNEGSKA (reference sequence). V lost 7 bases, J lost 11 bases, and 7 bases stayed unmatched. CDR3 length: 11 amino acids. CDR3 sequence reads: CSVMGQGLAFF. As DNA, the CDR3 is TGCAGTGTGATGGGACAGGGGTTGGCTTTCTTT.

The V and J genes are TRBV6-6 and TRBJ2-3; 8 nucleotides match TRBD1. The V gene's germline CDR1 is MNHNY and CDR2 SVGAGI (reference sequence). This CDR3 spans 15 amino acids. The ends lost 1 base at V and 1 base at J; junction bases unmatched: 1. CDR3 DNA: TGTGCCAGCAGTTACTTGGGACAGGGCACAGATACGCAGTATTTT. This gives the protein CASSYLGQGTDTQYF.

The gene calls are TRBV6-1 and TRBJ2-7; D might be TRBD2 (5 bases). This CDR3 is 15 amino acids long. Germline V lookup: CDR1 MNHNS, CDR2 SASEGT. Trimming shortened V by 6 bases and J by 2 bases, and 17 bases separated the two germline ends. The CDR3 loop reads CASRLQGSRTYEQYF. In nucleotides, the CDR3 is TGTGCCAGCAGGCTACAAGGGAGCAGAACCTACGAGCAGTACTTC.

The rearrangement links TRBV29-1 to TRBJ1-5, with D uncertain. The germline CDR1 and CDR2 sequences are SQVTM and ANQGSEA. The CDR3 is 15 amino acids. Deletions cut 3 bases from V and 4 bases from J, with 16 bases between. CDR3 residues: CSVDRGREENQPQHF. CDR3 nucleotide sequence: TGCAGCGTTGACCGCGGGAGAGAGGAAAATCAGCCCCAGCATTTT. The entire variable domain, with the rest obtained from reference TRBV29-1 and TRBJ1-5, is as follows: SAVISQKPSRDICQRGTSLTIQCQVDSQVTMMFWYRQQPGQSLTLIATANQGSEATYESGFVIDKFPISRPNLTFSTLTVSNMSPEDSSIYLCSVDRGREENQPQHFGDGTRLSIL.

On this clone: Other nucleotide sequences in the sample specify the same CDR3. The genes are TRBV29-1 and TRBJ2-7, with D uncertain. The CDR3 loop spans 11 amino acids. The V gene lost 4 bases and the J gene lost 0 bases, with 4 bases spanning the gap. The germline CDR1 and CDR2 sequences are SQVTM and ANQGSEA. The CDR3 DNA reads as TGCAGCGTTGGAATCTCCTACGAGCAGTACTTC. It yields the protein CSVGISYEQYF.

The V gene is TRBV7-2, the J gene TRBJ2-5; TRBD2 aligns across 7 bases. The V and J ends lost 0 bases and 3 bases, in that order; junction bases with no gene match: 4. Germline V gene lookup returns CDR1 SGHTA and CDR2 FQGNSA. The CDR3 has 15 residues. CDR3 sequence (DNA): TGTGCCAGCAGCTTAGCTAGCGGGTCGAAAGAGACCCAGTACTTC. Translating it yields CASSLASGSKETQYF.

This clone has a handful of counts. The rearrangement joins TRBV28 to TRBJ1-2, with 8 bases matching TRBD1. V trimming: 4 bases; J trimming: 5 bases; junction bases outside the gene matches: 9. The CDR3 is made up of 15 amino acids. Germline-derived CDR1 and CDR2 are MDHEN and SYDVKM. Here the CDR3 reads CASSSTGAAQYGYTF. The DNA of the CDR3 is TGTGCCAGCAGTTCGACAGGGGCCGCTCAATATGGCTACACCTTC.